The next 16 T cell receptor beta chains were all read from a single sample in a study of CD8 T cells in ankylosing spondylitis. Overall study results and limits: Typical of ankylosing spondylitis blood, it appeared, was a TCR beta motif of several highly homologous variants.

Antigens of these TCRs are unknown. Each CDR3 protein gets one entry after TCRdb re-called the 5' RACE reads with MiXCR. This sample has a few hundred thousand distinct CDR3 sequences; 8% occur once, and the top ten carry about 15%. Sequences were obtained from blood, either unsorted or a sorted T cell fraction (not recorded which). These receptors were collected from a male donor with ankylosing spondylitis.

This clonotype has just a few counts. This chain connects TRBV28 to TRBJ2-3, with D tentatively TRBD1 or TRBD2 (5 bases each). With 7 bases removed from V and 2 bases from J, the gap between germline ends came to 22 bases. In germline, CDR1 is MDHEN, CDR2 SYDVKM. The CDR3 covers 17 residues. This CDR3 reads CASIQSRGWKYTDTQYF. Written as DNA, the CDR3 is TGTGCCAGCATTCAATCCCGGGGCTGGAAGTACACAGATACGCAGTATTTT.

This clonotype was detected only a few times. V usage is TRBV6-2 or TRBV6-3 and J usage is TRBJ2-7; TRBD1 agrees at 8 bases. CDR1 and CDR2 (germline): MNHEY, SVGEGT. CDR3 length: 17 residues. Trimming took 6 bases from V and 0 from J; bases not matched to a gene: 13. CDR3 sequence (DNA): TGTGCCAGCAGCCCCTCCCCGGACAGGGAGCTCTCCTACGAGCAGTACTTC. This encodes CASSPSPDRELSYEQYF.

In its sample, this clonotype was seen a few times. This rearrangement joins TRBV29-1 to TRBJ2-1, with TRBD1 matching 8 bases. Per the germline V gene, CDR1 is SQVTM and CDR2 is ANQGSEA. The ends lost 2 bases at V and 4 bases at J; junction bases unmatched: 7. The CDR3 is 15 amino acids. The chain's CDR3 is CSVENDRGNYNEQFF. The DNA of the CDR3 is TGCAGCGTTGAAAACGACAGGGGAAATTACAATGAGCAGTTCTTC.

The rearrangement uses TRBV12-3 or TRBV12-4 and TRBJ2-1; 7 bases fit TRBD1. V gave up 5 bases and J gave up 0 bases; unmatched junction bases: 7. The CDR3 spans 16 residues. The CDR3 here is CASSTSGTDSYNEQFF. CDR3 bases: TGTGCCAGCAGTACCTCCGGGACAGACTCCTACAATGAGCAGTTCTTC.

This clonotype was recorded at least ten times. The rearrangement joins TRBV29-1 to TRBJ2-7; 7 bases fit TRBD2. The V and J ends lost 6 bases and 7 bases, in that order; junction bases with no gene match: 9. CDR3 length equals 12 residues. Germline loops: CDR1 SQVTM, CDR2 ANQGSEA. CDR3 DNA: TGCAGCGTCGGGAGGTTGGGAGGGGAGCAGTACTTC. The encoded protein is CSVGRLGGEQYF.

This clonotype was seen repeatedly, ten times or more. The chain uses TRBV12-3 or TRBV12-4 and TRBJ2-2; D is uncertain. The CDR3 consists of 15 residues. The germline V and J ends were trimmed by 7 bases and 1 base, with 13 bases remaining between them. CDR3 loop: CASNPNAGNTGELFF. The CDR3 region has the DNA TGTGCCAGCAACCCTAATGCAGGGAACACCGGGGAGCTGTTTTTT.

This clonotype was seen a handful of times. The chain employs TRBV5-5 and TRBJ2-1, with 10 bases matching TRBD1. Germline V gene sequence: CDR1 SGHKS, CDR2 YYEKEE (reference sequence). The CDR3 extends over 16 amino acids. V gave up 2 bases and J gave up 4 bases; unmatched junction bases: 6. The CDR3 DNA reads TGTGCCAGCAGCTTACTTCCGGGACAGGGGTACAATGAGCAGTTCTTC. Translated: CASSLLPGQGYNEQFF.

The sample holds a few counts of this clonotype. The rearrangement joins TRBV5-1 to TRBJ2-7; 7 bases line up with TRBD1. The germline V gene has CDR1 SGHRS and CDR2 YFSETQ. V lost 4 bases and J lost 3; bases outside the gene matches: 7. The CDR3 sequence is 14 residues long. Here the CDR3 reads CASSTTRGFYEQYF. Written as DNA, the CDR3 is TGCGCCAGCAGCACAACCAGGGGGTTCTACGAGCAGTACTTC.

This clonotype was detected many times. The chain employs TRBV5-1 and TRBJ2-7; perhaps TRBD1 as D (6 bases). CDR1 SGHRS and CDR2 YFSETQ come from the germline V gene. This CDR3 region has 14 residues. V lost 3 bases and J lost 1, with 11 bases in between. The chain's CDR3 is CASSSRTVSYEQYF. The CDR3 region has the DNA TGCGCCAGCAGCTCCAGGACAGTTTCCTACGAGCAGTACTTC. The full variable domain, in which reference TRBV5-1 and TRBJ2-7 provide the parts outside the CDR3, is KAGVTQTPRYLIKTRGQQVTLSCSPISGHRSVSWYQQTPGQGLQFLFEYFSETQRNKGNFPGRFSGRQFSNSRSEMNVSTLELGDSALYLCASSSRTVSYEQYFGPGTRLTVT.

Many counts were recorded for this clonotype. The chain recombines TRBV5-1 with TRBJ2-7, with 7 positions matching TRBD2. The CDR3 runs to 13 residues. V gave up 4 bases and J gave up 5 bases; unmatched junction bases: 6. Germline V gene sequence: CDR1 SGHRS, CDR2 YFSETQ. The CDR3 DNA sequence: TGCGCCAGCAGCCCCGGACTAGTTGACGAGCAGTACTTC. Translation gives CASSPGLVDEQYF. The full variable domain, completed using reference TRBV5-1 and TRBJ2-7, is KAGVTQTPRYLIKTRGQQVTLSCSPISGHRSVSWYQQTPGQGLQFLFEYFSETQRNKGNFPGRFSGRQFSNSRSEMNVSTLELGDSALYLCASSPGLVDEQYFGPGTRLTVT.

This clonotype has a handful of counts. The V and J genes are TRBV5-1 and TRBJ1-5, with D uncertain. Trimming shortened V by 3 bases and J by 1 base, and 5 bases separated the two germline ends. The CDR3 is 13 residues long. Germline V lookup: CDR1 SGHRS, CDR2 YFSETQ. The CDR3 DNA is TGCGCCAGCAGCTGGACGAGCAATCAGCCCCAGCATTTT. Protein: CASSWTSNQPQHF.

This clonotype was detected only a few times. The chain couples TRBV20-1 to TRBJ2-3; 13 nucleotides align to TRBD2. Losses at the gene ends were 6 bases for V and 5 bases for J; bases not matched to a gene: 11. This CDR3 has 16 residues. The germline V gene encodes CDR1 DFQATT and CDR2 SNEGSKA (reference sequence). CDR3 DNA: TGCAGTGCCTCAGGACTAGCGGGAGACCCAGGAGATACGCAGTATTTT. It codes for CSASGLAGDPGDTQYF.

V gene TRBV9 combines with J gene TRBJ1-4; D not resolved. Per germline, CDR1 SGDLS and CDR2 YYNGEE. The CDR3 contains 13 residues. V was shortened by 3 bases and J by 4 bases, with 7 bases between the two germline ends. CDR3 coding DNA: TGTGCCAGCAGCGGTTTAAGTAATGAAAAACTGTTTTTT. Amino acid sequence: CASSGLSNEKLFF. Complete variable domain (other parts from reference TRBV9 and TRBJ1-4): DSGVTQTPKHLITATGQRVTLRCSPRSGDLSVYWYQQSLDQGLQFLIQYYNGEERAKGNILERFSAQQFPDLHSELNLSSLELGDSALYFCASSGLSNEKLFFGSGTQLSVL.

CDR3 region: CASSRTRSETQYF. The CDR3 nucleotides are TGCGCCAGCAGCCGGACTAGGTCAGAGACCCAGTACTTC. The chain uses TRBV4-1 and TRBJ2-5; 7 bases are a match to TRBD2. The V segment lost 4 bases and the J segment 4 bases; nucleotides outside the gene matches: 3. The CDR3 consists of 13 residues. CDR1 is MGHRA, CDR2 YSYEKL, per germline.

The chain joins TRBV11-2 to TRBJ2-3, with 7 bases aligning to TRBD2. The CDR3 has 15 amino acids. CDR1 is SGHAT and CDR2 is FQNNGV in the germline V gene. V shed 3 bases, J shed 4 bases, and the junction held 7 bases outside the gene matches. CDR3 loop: CASSFGGGGSDTQYF. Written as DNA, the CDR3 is TGTGCCAGCAGCTTTGGCGGGGGAGGGTCAGATACGCAGTATTTT.

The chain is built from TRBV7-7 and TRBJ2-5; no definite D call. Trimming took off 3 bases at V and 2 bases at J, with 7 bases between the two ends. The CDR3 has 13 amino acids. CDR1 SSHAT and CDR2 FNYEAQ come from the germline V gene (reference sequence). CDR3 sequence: CASSFHSQETQYF. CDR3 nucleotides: TGTGCCAGCAGCTTTCACAGTCAAGAGACCCAGTACTTC.